The 28 T cell receptor beta chains reported below all come from one sample, sequenced in a study of T cells after yellow fever vaccination. TCRdb reprocessed the 5' RACE reads via MiXCR and lists one record per CDR3 protein. The data contain about 45,000 distinct CDR3 sequences, roughly 7.1% of them singletons. The input for sequencing was CD8+ T cells not binding an NS4B(214-222) dextramer, sorted from PBMCs, taken 45 days after the yellow fever booster vaccination. These TCRs come from a man aged 25-45 years who received the YFV17D yellow fever vaccine.

This clonotype appeared many times. This chain uses TRBV6-1 with TRBJ2-7; perhaps TRBD1 as D (6 bases). This CDR3 region has 13 residues. Germline CDR1 and CDR2: MNHNS and SASEGT. The V and J ends lost 5 bases and 2 bases respectively, with 10 bases between them. The CDR3 sequence: CASSMTGTYEQYF. CDR3 coding DNA: TGTGCCAGCAGTATGACAGGAACCTACGAGCAGTACTTC.

This clonotype was detected many times. The V and J genes are TRBV27 and TRBJ2-5, with a weak D call TRBD2 (5 bases). Germline CDR1 and CDR2: MNHEY and SMNVEV (reference sequence). The CDR3 spans 14 residues. The V end was cut by 4 bases, the J end by 4 bases, with 13 bases between. CDR3: CASSSPGSPETQYF. The CDR3 DNA sequence: TGTGCCAGCAGTTCTCCGGGGTCTCCAGAGACCCAGTACTTC.

This sequence joins TRBV12-3 or TRBV12-4 and TRBJ2-7; D may be TRBD2 (5 bases). The CDR3 totals 15 residues. Deletions cut 5 bases from V and 0 bases from J, with 14 bases between. The CDR3 spells CASSRTDEGSYEQYF. CDR3 nucleotide sequence: TGTGCCAGCAGTCGCACCGATGAGGGCTCCTACGAGCAGTACTTC.

This clonotype has at least ten counts. The chain employs TRBV6-5 and TRBJ2-7; D gene uncertain. Trimming took 4 bases from V and 5 from J, leaving 15 bases between them. This CDR3 region has 14 residues. Germline lookup yields CDR1 MNHEY and CDR2 SVGAGI. In DNA, the CDR3 is TGTGCCAGCAGTTCCGGGCTTGGAGAGGACGAGCAGTACTTC. Protein sequence: CASSSGLGEDEQYF.

In the case of this clonotype: A much larger clonotype is one base distant, so this may be a read error. The rearrangement links TRBV6-5 to TRBJ1-6; D remains ambiguous. CDR1 is MNHEY and CDR2 is SVGAGI in the germline V gene. The ends were cut back, 0 bases at V and 10 bases at J, with 16 bases in the middle. CDR3 length equals 16 residues. The DNA for the CDR3 is TGTGCCAGCAGTTACTCGGCGGGGTTTGCAAACTCACCCCTCCACTTT. Translating gives CASSYSAGFANSPLHF.

There are many counts of this clonotype. This rearrangement joins TRBV6-5 to TRBJ2-1; TRBD1 aligns across 7 bases. Germline CDR1 is MNHEY and CDR2 is SVGAGI. This CDR3 has 17 amino acids. V trimming: 6 bases; J trimming: 6 bases; junction bases outside the gene matches: 17. This CDR3 is CASSFNRGHGVINEQFF. DNA for the CDR3: TGTGCCAGCAGCTTCAACAGGGGACACGGAGTTATCAATGAGCAGTTCTTC.

A few counts support this clonotype. V usage is TRBV9 and J usage is TRBJ2-5; TRBD2 might be the D (5 bases). This CDR3 has 14 residues. Germline values: CDR1 SGDLS, CDR2 YYNGEE. V was trimmed by 1 base and J by 0 bases, leaving 7 bases between them. This CDR3 reads CASSVSGNQETQYF. The DNA of the CDR3 is TGTGCCAGCAGCGTATCCGGGAACCAAGAGACCCAGTACTTC.

This clonotype was seen at least ten times. The V and J genes are TRBV27 and TRBJ1-5; D uncertain. In germline, CDR1 is MNHEY, CDR2 SMNVEV (reference sequence). This CDR3 has 15 amino acids. Trimming took 5 bases from V and 0 from J, leaving 11 bases between them. The CDR3 loop is CASSHQGISNQPQHF. CDR3 in DNA: TGTGCCAGCAGTCATCAAGGGATTAGCAATCAGCCCCAGCATTTT.

This clonotype was recorded many times. V usage is TRBV2 and J usage is TRBJ2-1; no reliable D call. V gave up 7 bases and J gave up 8 bases, with 12 bases separating them. The CDR3 is 12 residues long. The V gene's germline CDR1 is SNHLY and CDR2 FYNNEI. The CDR3 DNA follows: TGTGCCAGCATAGCCGCGGAGCATGAGCAGTTCTTC. Its protein is CASIAAEHEQFF.

Details on this clonotype: A much larger clone differs from this one at a single base, so this may be a read error. The chain links TRBV27 to TRBJ2-1; D might be TRBD1 (6 bases). CDR1 is MNHEY and CDR2 is SMNVEV in the germline V gene (reference sequence). This CDR3 is built from 13 residues. CDR3 DNA sequence: TGTGCCAGCAGTTCAACTAGGGACAATGAGCAGATCTTC. Protein product: CASSSTRDNEQIF.

The chain recombines TRBV7-2 with TRBJ2-7; D is unresolved. The V end was cut by 2 bases, the J end by 2 bases, with 13 bases between. The CDR3 totals 15 residues. Germline loops: CDR1 SGHTA, CDR2 FQGNSA. The CDR3 protein is CASSLSGPPTYEQYF. DNA of the CDR3: TGTGCCAGCAGCTTATCGGGCCCTCCCACCTACGAGCAGTACTTC.

This clonotype was observed at least ten times. This chain links TRBV4-1 with TRBJ2-1; the D gene is possibly TRBD2 (5 bases). The germline CDR1 and CDR2 sequences are MGHRA and YSYEKL. The germline V and J ends were trimmed by 2 bases and 2 bases, with 13 bases remaining between them. The CDR3 covers 16 residues. The CDR3 is CASSQPDRDPYNEQFF. CDR3 coding DNA: TGCGCCAGCAGCCAACCTGATCGGGATCCCTACAATGAGCAGTTCTTC.

CDR3 bases: TGTGCCAGCAGCCCCTACCGGACAGTGAAAGAGACCCAGTACTTC. It is translated as CASSPYRTVKETQYF. The rearrangement links TRBV7-6 to TRBJ2-5; maybe TRBD1 (6 bases). Germline values: CDR1 SGHVS, CDR2 FNYEAQ. CDR3 size: 15 residues. V gave up 5 bases and J gave up 3 bases, with 16 bases separating them.

In this sample, this clonotype turned up many times. CDR3 protein: CASNPTDTSYNEQFF. The CDR3 DNA reads TGTGCCAGCAACCCAACAGACACTTCTTACAATGAGCAGTTCTTC. The chain has TRBV28 and TRBJ2-1; D is unclear. CDR3 length equals 15 residues. The V and J ends lost 7 bases and 4 bases respectively, with 17 bases between them. The germline gives CDR1 MDHEN, CDR2 SYDVKM.

This clonotype was observed many times. V usage is TRBV5-1 and J usage is TRBJ2-1; D gene ambiguous. Trimming removed 0 bases at V and 8 bases at J, with 9 bases between. The CDR3 contains 13 residues. CDR1 and CDR2 (germline): SGHRS, YFSETQ. CDR3 sequence (DNA): TGCGCCAGCAGCTTGGCTGAGACGGATGAGCAGTTCTTC. Residues: CASSLAETDEQFF.

This clonotype was seen many times. The genes are TRBV2 and TRBJ1-2, with no clear D. This CDR3 comprises 12 residues. The V gene's germline CDR1 is SNHLY and CDR2 FYNNEI. V lost 5 bases and J 4 bases, leaving 8 bases between the germline ends. CDR3 nucleotides: TGTGCCAGCAGTTATGATAGCTATGGCTACACCTTC. This gives the protein CASSYDSYGYTF.

In this sample, this clonotype turned up many times. This chain uses TRBV28 with TRBJ2-2, with 9 bases fitting TRBD1. V shed 2 bases and J 5 bases; nucleotides not matched to a gene: 6. Germline-derived CDR1 and CDR2 are MDHEN and SYDVKM. CDR3 length: 16 amino acids. The CDR3, as DNA: TGTGCCAGCAGTTTAGTCGGGACAGGGAAAACCGGGGAGCTGTTTTTT. This gives the protein CASSLVGTGKTGELFF.

The rearrangement links TRBV4-2 to TRBJ2-3; 7 bases agree with TRBD2. This CDR3 region has 15 residues. With V trimmed by 4 bases and J by 0 bases, 4 bases remained unmatched. CDR1 and CDR2 from the germline V gene are LGHNA and YNFKEQ. The CDR3 here is CASSRLTSSTDTQYF. The CDR3 DNA sequence: TGTGCCAGCAGCCGGCTGACTAGCAGCACAGATACGCAGTATTTT.

This clonotype was counted ten times or more. The chain couples TRBV19 to TRBJ2-1, with a possible D match to TRBD2 (5 bases). The CDR3 has 12 residues. Trimming cost V 1 base and J 10 bases, with 8 bases left between them. Germline V gene data show CDR1 as LNHDA and CDR2 as SQIVND (reference sequence). The CDR3 region is CASSIAGTEQFF. CDR3 DNA sequence: TGTGCCAGTAGTATAGCGGGAACAGAGCAGTTCTTC.

Many counts were recorded for this clonotype. The chain employs TRBV29-1 and TRBJ2-1, with TRBD2 matching 7 bases. Per the germline V gene, CDR1 is SQVTM and CDR2 is ANQGSEA. V trimming: 3 bases; J trimming: 4 bases; junction bases outside the gene matches: 9. The length of the CDR3 is 15 residues. The CDR3 protein is CSVDGTTSRYNEQFF. The CDR3 nucleotides are TGCAGCGTTGATGGGACTACCTCGAGATACAATGAGCAGTTCTTC.

This clonotype was seen at least ten times. The rearrangement links TRBV12-3 or TRBV12-4 to TRBJ2-4; no definite D call. The CDR3 extends over 17 amino acids. V lost 2 bases and J lost 7, with 21 bases in between. This CDR3 reads CASSLIIRNRGLNIQYF. The CDR3 DNA reads TGTGCCAGCAGTTTAATTATTCGAAACAGAGGATTGAACATTCAGTACTTC.

In its sample, this clonotype was seen many times. The chain recombines TRBV7-2 with TRBJ2-1, with D maybe TRBD2 (6 bases). CDR1 is SGHTA and CDR2 is FQGNSA in the germline V gene. Trimming left V 2 bases short and J 0 bases short, with 14 bases between. The CDR3 has 17 residues. The CDR3, as DNA: TGTGCCAGCAGCTTACATAGCGGCATCTACTCCTACAATGAGCAGTTCTTC. This codes for CASSLHSGIYSYNEQFF. Using reference TRBV7-2 and TRBJ2-1 for the parts outside the CDR3, the full variable domain is GAGVSQSPSNKVTEKGKDVELRCDPISGHTALYWYRQSLGQGLEFLIYFQGNSAPDKSGLPSDRFSAERTGGSVSTLTIQRTQQEDSAVYLCASSLHSGIYSYNEQFFGPGTRLTVL.

This clonotype occurred many times. This chain links TRBV11-2 with TRBJ2-1; the match to TRBD2 covers 13 bases. Germline V gene data show CDR1 as SGHAT and CDR2 as FQNNGV. The CDR3 has 16 residues. J was trimmed by 5 bases and V by 4 bases; bases with no gene match: 5. The CDR3 nucleotides are TGTGCCAGCAGCTCCTGGACTAGCGGGAGACACAATGAGCAGTTCTTC. It codes for CASSSWTSGRHNEQFF.

The table lists this clonotype with many counts. J is TRBJ1-2 and V is TRBV6-5; 9 bases are a match to TRBD1. The ends lost 5 bases at V and 6 bases at J; junction bases unmatched: 16. The germline gives CDR1 MNHEY, CDR2 SVGAGI. The CDR3 is 17 residues long. CDR3 in amino acids: CASSPIIGGTGKDGYTF. The DNA of the CDR3 is TGTGCCAGCAGTCCCATTATCGGGGGGACAGGGAAAGATGGCTACACCTTC.

V is TRBV28 and J is TRBJ1-6; no reliable D call. Trimming pared 3 bases from V and 6 bases from J, leaving 3 bases between. This CDR3 contains 12 residues. The germline CDR1 and CDR2 sequences are MDHEN and SYDVKM. The CDR3 bases are TGTGCCAGCAGTTTTTCTAATTCACCCCTCCACTTT. Protein: CASSFSNSPLHF.

CDR3 region: CASSPVVAEFSYNEQFF. CDR3 DNA: TGTGCCAGCAGCCCAGTGGTAGCGGAATTCTCCTACAATGAGCAGTTCTTC. This chain uses TRBV7-9 with TRBJ2-1; a weak D match, TRBD2 (6 bases). The V end lost 5 bases, the J end lost 0 bases, and 17 bases lay between the germline ends. The CDR3 is 17 residues long. From germline, CDR1 is SEHNR and CDR2 FQNEAQ (reference sequence).

This clonotype was detected many times. V and J are TRBV27 and TRBJ2-7, with D hard to call. This CDR3 is 14 amino acids long. Germline V gives CDR1 MNHEY, CDR2 SMNVEV (reference sequence). With 3 bases removed from V and 1 base from J, the gap between germline ends came to 10 bases. The CDR3 here is CASSFTVTSYEQYF. The CDR3 nucleotides are TGTGCCAGCAGTTTTACGGTTACATCCTACGAGCAGTACTTC.

This rearrangement joins TRBV19 to TRBJ2-1, with 12 bases that match TRBD2. Germline V gene lookup returns CDR1 LNHDA and CDR2 SQIVND (reference sequence). Losses at the gene ends were 4 bases for V and 0 bases for J; bases not matched to a gene: 4. The CDR3 spans 17 residues. The CDR3 here is CASSRTSGVSSYNEQFF. For the CDR3, the DNA is TGTGCCAGTAGTAGGACTAGCGGGGTGAGCTCCTACAATGAGCAGTTCTTC.